This paragraph reports one T cell receptor (beta chain). What it binds is not known. CDR3 length equals 14 residues. Germline values: CDR1 SEHNR, CDR2 FQNEAQ (reference sequence). Trimming cost V 5 bases and J 4 bases; bases outside gene matches: 2. The data were obtained in a study of cytomegalovirus exposure and HLA in healthy donors. Study-wide findings and caveats: Using the classifier, cytomegalovirus status was reportedly diagnosed with high specificity and sensitivity. TCR beta sequences numbering 15,000 to 20,000 were associated with HLA alleles at 0.05 false discovery rate in a later analysis.

With 60 Vbeta and 13 Jbeta primers, the PCR was carried out. Profiling relied on immunoSEQ multiplex PCR, and the TCRdb table lists in-frame clones only, not all of them. The sample includes tens of thousands of clones, roughly 71% of them seen just once. Sequences were obtained from PBMCs. This receptor was identified in a man aged 45-60 years in good health and CMV-seronegative. The chain couples TRBV7-9 to TRBJ2-1; 10 bases align to TRBD2. The CDR3: CASSILAGYNEQFF. The CDR3 nucleotides are TGTGCCAGCAGCATACTAGCGGGGTACAATGAGCAGTTCTTC.